This T cell receptor (beta chain) came from a study of a mutant IDH1 vaccine in newly diagnosed glioma. Study details: Week 35 was safety follow-up visit V12; week 47 was end-of-study visit V13.

Stated time point: week 47, end of study. The content of each vaccine dose was 300 ug of mutant IDH1 20-mer peptide, and topical imiquimod accompanied it. Donors' newly diagnosed IDH1-mutant WHO grade 3 or 4 astrocytomas lacked nuclear ATRX. Sequencing used immunoSEQ multiplex PCR; TCRdb keeps in-frame clones, though not all of them. The sample has approximately 25,000 clones, 82% seen once. Remarks on this clone: Antigen unknown.

The CDR3 has 14 amino acids. V was pared by 3 bases and J by 7 bases, with 12 bases between. Germline CDR1 reads MNHNY; CDR2 reads SVGAGI (reference sequence). Sequencing was performed on PBMCs, taken from a glioma patient whose treatment included an IDH1 peptide vaccine. The chain employs TRBV6-6 and TRBJ2-2; D is unresolved. This clonotype originated in a man between 35 and 55 years old with glioma. Some clones in this sample may be carry-over from other donors' samples. The CDR3 spells CASSYGVDIGELFF. In nucleotides, the CDR3 is TGTGCCAGCAGTTATGGGGTAGACATCGGGGAGCTGTTTTTT.